This T cell receptor (beta chain) was sequenced in a study of T cell clonality in common variable immunodeficiency. CDR1 and CDR2 from the germline V gene are KGHSH and LQKENI. The CDR3 runs to 16 residues. The J segment lost 4 bases and the V segment lost 0 bases, leaving 4 bases of the junction unmatched. Sequenced by immunoSEQ multiplex PCR; TCRdb stores in-frame clones only, minus some. The sample contains about 35,000 clones, none of them singletons. This clone was observed many times. The missing CDR3 end, 3 residues past where the read stops, is filled in from the germline J gene. This sample includes further DNA sequences coding for the same CDR3.

This chain joins TRBV18 and TRBJ2-5; 11 positions agree with TRBD2. The source of this sequence is a person aged 18 to 70 in good health. Sample: peripheral blood mononuclear cells. The CDR3: CASSPPGLAGGETQYF. CDR3 bases read: TGTGCCAGCTCACCACCGGGGCTAGCGGGAGGAGAGACC.